This T cell receptor (beta chain) emerged from a study of CD8 T cells in Susac syndrome. Trimming cost V 0 bases and J 6 bases, with 14 bases left between them. In germline, CDR1 is KGHSH, CDR2 LQKENI. The length of the CDR3 is 15 residues. cDNA came from roughly 0.47 to 1 ug RNA primed by random hexamers. Amplification of TCR beta CDR3 across 54 Vbeta and 13 Jbeta was performed with immunoSEQ multiplex PCR. Each CDR3 protein is one row after TCRdb ran MiXCR on the immunoSEQ multiplex PCR reads. This repertoire shows about 210,000 distinct CDR3 sequences, around 93% found once; its top ten account for roughly 0.14%. Negative magnetic isolation gave CD8+ and CD4+ cells; FACS enriched CD8+ TEMRA.

Source material: CD4+ T cells from PBMCs. The rearrangement joins TRBV18 to TRBJ1-1; TRBD1 is a possible D gene (6 bases). The TCR comes from a human donor with Susac syndrome. The CDR3 DNA follows: TGTGCCAGCTCACCACCGCTAGGCAGGGGTGCTGAAGCTTTCTTT. Translated, it gives CASSPPLGRGAEAFF.